These 27 T cell receptor beta chains were all obtained from the same sample, sequenced in a study of OX40 agonist ivuxolimab in advanced cancers. Assay: immunoSEQ multiplex PCR; the TCRdb copy retains only in-frame clones and omits some. The table includes 70,000 to 85,000 clones, approximately 94% detected once. The input for sequencing was CD4+ or CD8+ T cells sorted from blood, taken in a trial of the OX40 agonist ivuxolimab. The receptors come from an adult with an advanced solid tumor such as melanoma, head and neck, liver or kidney cancer.

This clone was seen once. This chain joins TRBV15 and TRBJ2-7; 12 nucleotides align to TRBD2. This CDR3 has 15 amino acids. V lost 6 bases, J lost 6 bases, and 9 bases stayed unmatched. Germline CDR1 and CDR2: LNHNV and YYDKDF (reference sequence). DNA for the CDR3: TGTGCCACCAGGGGGACTAGCGGGCCCTGGGGCGAGCAGTACTTC. Protein product: CATRGTSGPWGEQYF.

V and J are TRBV5-1 and TRBJ1-2; D gene unclear. Germline V gene sequence: CDR1 SGHRS, CDR2 YFSETQ. This CDR3 is built from 13 residues. The V end was cut by 2 bases, the J end by 2 bases, with 7 bases between. This chain's CDR3 is CASSFLGNYGYTF. The CDR3 DNA sequence: TGCGCCAGCAGCTTCCTGGGAAACTATGGCTACACCTTC. Combining the CDR3 with reference TRBV5-1 and TRBJ1-2 gives the whole variable domain KAGVTQTPRYLIKTRGQQVTLSCSPISGHRSVSWYQQTPGQGLQFLFEYFSETQRNKGNFPGRFSGRQFSNSRSEMNVSTLELGDSALYLCASSFLGNYGYTFGSGTRLTVV.

J is TRBJ2-1 and V is TRBV19; D uncertain. Germline loops: CDR1 LNHDA, CDR2 SQIVND (reference sequence). The V and J ends lost 3 bases and 4 bases respectively, with 4 bases between them. The CDR3 has 12 amino acids. The CDR3 loop is CASSMGYNEQFF. CDR3 nucleotides: TGTGCCAGTAGTATGGGGTACAATGAGCAGTTCTTC.

Comments on this clone: The sample holds other DNA sequences that translate to the same CDR3. This rearrangement joins TRBV7-3 to TRBJ2-1, with 7 bases that match TRBD1. The CDR3 totals 15 residues. CDR1 and CDR2 (germline): SGHTA, FQGTGA. Trimming at V came to 1 base and at J to 3 bases, leaving 3 bases not matched to a gene. CDR3 residues: CASSLNRDSYNEQFF. The DNA for the CDR3 is TGTGCCAGCAGCTTAAACCGGGACAGCTACAATGAGCAGTTCTTC. Full variable domain (remainder filled in from reference TRBV7-3 and TRBJ2-1): GAGVSQTPSNKVTEKGKYVELRCDPISGHTALYWYRQSLGQGPEFLIYFQGTGAADDSGLPNDRFFAVRPEGSVSTLKIQRTERGDSAVYLCASSLNRDSYNEQFFGPGTRLTVL.

The chain recombines TRBV5-1 with TRBJ2-3, with TRBD2 matching 12 bases. The germline V gene encodes CDR1 SGHRS and CDR2 YFSETQ. The CDR3 totals 15 residues. The trim removed 5 bases at V and 4 bases at J, leaving 5 bases unmatched. The CDR3 DNA reads TGCGCCAGCAGAGGACTAGCGGGACTGTCAGATACGCAGTATTTT. Its protein product is CASRGLAGLSDTQYF.

This chain uses TRBV5-4 with TRBJ2-3; D is uncertain. The CDR3 is 13 residues long. Per the germline V gene, CDR1 is SGHNT and CDR2 is YYREEE (reference sequence). Trimming stripped 0 bases from V and 6 bases from J, with 8 bases between. The CDR3 loop reads CASSLVGSDTQYF. In DNA form, the CDR3 reads TGTGCCAGCAGCTTGGTAGGGTCTGATACGCAGTATTTT.

This chain uses TRBV4-1 with TRBJ2-3, with TRBD2 matching 11 bases. This CDR3 has 18 residues. V lost 0 bases to trimming and J lost 1 base; unmatched junction nucleotides: 6. The germline V gene encodes CDR1 MGHRA and CDR2 YSYEKL. CDR3 nucleotide sequence: TGCGCCAGCAGCCAAGAGCTAGCGGGGGGTTTTGGCACAGATACGCAGTATTTT. This sequence encodes CASSQELAGGFGTDTQYF.

The V call is TRBV9, the J call TRBJ2-7; 13 bases align to TRBD2. J was trimmed by 5 bases and V by 3 bases; bases with no gene match: 5. The CDR3 has 15 amino acids. In germline, CDR1 is SGDLS, CDR2 YYNGEE. The CDR3, as DNA: TGTGCCAGCAGCGCCCGGACTAGCGGGAGCGACGAGCAGTACTTC. This translates into CASSARTSGSDEQYF.

The J gene is TRBJ2-5, the V gene TRBV5-1; 8 positions agree with TRBD1. The CDR3 is 14 amino acids. The V segment lost 2 bases and the J segment 5 bases; nucleotides outside the gene matches: 5. Germline assignment: CDR1 SGHRS and CDR2 YFSETQ. The CDR3 reads CASSFRTGRETQYF. The CDR3 coding sequence is TGCGCCAGCAGCTTTAGGACAGGGAGGGAGACCCAGTACTTC. Drawing the rest from reference TRBV5-1 and TRBJ2-5, the complete variable domain is KAGVTQTPRYLIKTRGQQVTLSCSPISGHRSVSWYQQTPGQGLQFLFEYFSETQRNKGNFPGRFSGRQFSNSRSEMNVSTLELGDSALYLCASSFRTGRETQYFGPGTRLLVL.

J is TRBJ2-1 and V is TRBV5-1, with 8 bases matching TRBD1. V gave up 7 bases and J gave up 5 bases; unmatched junction bases: 11. CDR1 is SGHRS and CDR2 is YFSETQ in the germline V gene. CDR3 length equals 15 residues. The CDR3 sequence: CASALGQEINNEQFF. The CDR3, as DNA: TGCGCCAGCGCGCTGGGACAGGAGATCAACAATGAGCAGTTCTTC.

CDR3 residues: CASSLKPSSVDTQYF. CDR3 in DNA: TGTGCCAGCAGCTTAAAACCCAGTTCGGTAGATACGCAGTATTTT. The J gene is TRBJ2-3, the V gene TRBV7-3; no clear D gene. Germline CDR1 is SGHTA and CDR2 is FQGTGA. Deletions cut 1 base from V and 5 bases from J, with 13 bases between. This CDR3 spans 15 amino acids.

The chain combines TRBV11-2 with TRBJ2-1; D call uncertain. The V gene lost 0 bases and the J gene lost 4 bases, with 13 bases spanning the gap. The CDR3 has 16 amino acids. Germline V gene lookup returns CDR1 SGHAT and CDR2 FQNNGV. In nucleotides, the CDR3 is TGTGCCAGCAGCTTAGACGGGCCCGCCGTATACAATGAGCAGTTCTTC. Amino acids: CASSLDGPAVYNEQFF.

The CDR3 sequence is CASSLTGDLSEQYF. The CDR3 DNA reads TGTGCCAGCAGCTTAACAGGGGACCTTAGCGAGCAGTACTTC. The genes are TRBV7-9 and TRBJ2-7, with 7 bases fitting TRBD1. CDR1 is SEHNR, CDR2 FQNEAQ, per germline (reference sequence). The trim removed 2 bases at V and 6 bases at J, leaving 7 bases unmatched. This CDR3 is built from 14 residues.

V and J are TRBV23-1 and TRBJ1-1; D is ambiguous. TRBV23-1 belongs to the ORF category, with a function that is uncertain. The CDR3 is 16 amino acids. V was clipped by 2 bases and J by 3 bases, with 16 bases between them. The CDR3 region is CASSQPPRCWDTEAFF. The CDR3 bases are TGCGCCAGCAGTCAACCCCCGAGGTGTTGGGACACTGAAGCTTTCTTT.

This chain uses TRBV30 with TRBJ2-7; possible D gene TRBD1, 6 bases. Per germline, CDR1 GTSNPN and CDR2 SVGIG (reference sequence). This CDR3 is 14 amino acids long. V lost 1 base, J lost 6 bases, and 16 bases lay in between. The CDR3 loop reads CAWSGGRGSLEQYF. For the CDR3, the DNA is TGTGCCTGGAGTGGAGGCAGGGGCTCGCTCGAGCAGTACTTC.

This chain uses TRBV9 with TRBJ2-2; tentatively, D is TRBD1 or TRBD2 (5 bases each). The germline V and J ends were trimmed by 3 bases and 6 bases, with 9 bases remaining between them. This CDR3 comprises 13 residues. The germline V gene has CDR1 SGDLS and CDR2 YYNGEE. CDR3 protein: CASSGQGAGELFF. CDR3 DNA sequence: TGTGCCAGCAGCGGGCAGGGAGCCGGGGAGCTGTTTTTT.

This chain uses TRBV14 with TRBJ2-7, with 8 bases matching TRBD1. This CDR3 comprises 16 residues. Germline V gene sequence: CDR1 SGHDN, CDR2 FVKESK. The junction had 8 bases not matched to a gene; V was cut back by 1 base and J by 3 bases. The CDR3 DNA reads as TGTGCCAGCAGCCAAGGGACCGGGACAGGATTCTACGAGCAGTACTTC. Amino acids: CASSQGTGTGFYEQYF.

The chain links TRBV18 to TRBJ1-1, with D unresolved. V was shortened by 3 bases and J by 0 bases, with 11 bases between the two germline ends. CDR3 size: 15 residues. Germline CDR1 is KGHSH and CDR2 is LQKENI. CDR3 nucleotide sequence: TGTGCCAGCTCACCGTCCGGCGGGCTGAACACTGAAGCTTTCTTT. This codes for CASSPSGGLNTEAFF.

The V call is TRBV28, the J call TRBJ2-1, with 13 nucleotides matching TRBD2. The CDR3 contains 13 residues. The ends lost 8 bases at V and 10 bases at J; junction bases unmatched: 5. CDR1 and CDR2 from the germline V gene are MDHEN and SYDVKM. The CDR3 loop is CASRTSGSPEQFF. The CDR3 DNA sequence: TGTGCCAGCCGGACTAGCGGGAGTCCCGAGCAGTTCTTC. Filled out from reference TRBV28 and TRBJ2-1, the complete variable domain reads DVKVTQSSRYLVKRTGEKVFLECVQDMDHENMFWYRQDPGLGLRLIYFSYDVKMKEKGDIPEGYSVSREKKERFSLILESASTNQTSMYLCASRTSGSPEQFFGPGTRLTVL.

The chain combines TRBV2 with TRBJ2-7, with 7 bases that match TRBD1. V trimming: 4 bases; J trimming: 6 bases; junction bases outside the gene matches: 3. The CDR3 spans 12 residues. Germline lookup yields CDR1 SNHLY and CDR2 FYNNEI. CDR3: CASSVSGGEQYF. The CDR3 coding sequence is TGTGCCAGCAGTGTTTCAGGGGGCGAGCAGTACTTC.

The genes are TRBV18 and TRBJ2-5; unclear D gene. V was shortened by 4 bases and J by 2 bases, with 14 bases between the two germline ends. CDR3 length: 15 residues. CDR1 is KGHSH and CDR2 is LQKENI in the germline V gene. The CDR3 DNA follows: TGTGCCAGCTCACAACTACCGACGGTACAAGAGACCCAGTACTTC. Translating it yields CASSQLPTVQETQYF.

The chain joins TRBV2 to TRBJ1-2; 8 nucleotides match TRBD1. Germline loops: CDR1 SNHLY, CDR2 FYNNEI. This CDR3 is built from 11 residues. Losses at the gene ends were 10 bases for V and 8 bases for J; bases not matched to a gene: 6. The CDR3 DNA follows: TGTGCCATCGACAGGGGAGGCGGCTACACCTTC. This codes for CAIDRGGGYTF.

The J gene is TRBJ1-2, the V gene TRBV7-2; D uncertain. This CDR3 is built from 13 residues. Trimming left V 6 bases short and J 4 bases short, with 12 bases between. The germline V gene encodes CDR1 SGHTA and CDR2 FQGNSA. The CDR3 reads CASSIGLGYGYTF. The CDR3 nucleotides are TGTGCCAGCAGTATAGGACTCGGCTATGGCTACACCTTC.

V is TRBV15 and J is TRBJ2-6; D gene ambiguous. V lost 7 bases, J lost 0 bases, and 16 bases lay in between. The CDR3 length is 17 residues. Looked up from germline, CDR1 is LNHNV and CDR2 is YYDKDF (reference sequence). The CDR3 DNA follows: TGTGCCACCAACCCCTCACCGAGAACCTCTGGGGCCAACGTCCTGACTTTC. It translates to CATNPSPRTSGANVLTF.

J is TRBJ1-1 and V is TRBV27, with a possible D match to TRBD1 (5 bases). The germline V gene encodes CDR1 MNHEY and CDR2 SMNVEV (reference sequence). This CDR3 has 13 amino acids. V lost 5 bases and J 4 bases, leaving 11 bases between the germline ends. DNA of the CDR3: TGTGCCAGCAGTCGCAGGGCGGTCACTGAAGCTTTCTTT. Translating gives CASSRRAVTEAFF.

The chain's CDR3 is CASSLVRTSSYNEQFF. The CDR3 DNA follows: TGTGCCAGCAGCTTAGTAAGGACTAGCTCCTACAATGAGCAGTTCTTC. This chain connects TRBV7-8 to TRBJ2-1; 7 bases match TRBD2. This CDR3 region has 16 residues. The J segment lost 0 bases and the V segment lost 1 base, leaving 3 bases of the junction unmatched. Per germline, CDR1 SGHVS and CDR2 FQNEAQ.

CDR3 coding DNA: TGTGCCAGCAGTGCCCGGACAGGTCCCTATGGCTACACCTTC. Translation: CASSARTGPYGYTF. The rearrangement uses TRBV6-1 and TRBJ1-2; 7 bases align to TRBD1. V was clipped by 4 bases and J by 4 bases; unmatched bases: 6. Germline values: CDR1 MNHNS, CDR2 SASEGT. The CDR3 runs to 14 residues.